This paragraph covers one T cell receptor (beta chain) sequence. Its antigen remains unidentified. The sample comes from a study of vaccination effects on CD4 cells after COVID-19. The method was immunoSEQ multiplex PCR; TCRdb's version includes in-frame clones alone and lacks a portion of them. This table holds 30,000 to 45,000 clones, about 66% found once. This CDR3 comprises 14 residues. CDR1 and CDR2 (germline): SEHNR, FQNEAQ (reference sequence). V was cut by 5 bases and J by 3 bases, with 13 bases left in between. Before any sequencing was done, the ViraFEST assay used viral peptide pools to expand antigen-specific CD4+ T cells. Following a roughly 11-day culture, CD4+ T cells were purified. The healthy vaccine recipients, who had no prior SARS-CoV-2 infection, showed negative nucleocapsid antibodies. IL-2 medium took the place of half the medium on both days 3 and 7.

This chain uses TRBV7-9 with TRBJ1-1, with D tentatively TRBD1 (5 bases). This TCR was recovered from a human donor who received a COVID-19 vaccine. The material sequenced was CD4+ T cells from PBMCs cultured with HCoV-OC43 spike peptides, taken before COVID-19 vaccination. Subset specified: HCoV-OC43 spike overlapping peptide pool stimulation. CDR3 coding DNA: TGTGCCAGCAGCCCCAGTCTAGGGGACACTGAAGCTTTCTTT. This translates into CASSPSLGDTEAFF.